Listed below are T cell receptor beta chains from one sample, sequenced in a study of blood T cell repertoires in COVID-19. Profiling relied on immunoSEQ multiplex PCR, and the TCRdb table lists in-frame clones only, not all of them. The sample shows more than 150,000 clones, over 70% of them seen only once. The sequencing sample was made of PBMCs or T cells enriched from blood (not recorded which). The receptor source for this set is a woman aged 60-70 years who had recovered from COVID-19. Both conserved end residues are part of each CDR3. Each record gives: D gene, V gene, clone size, J gene, CDR3 protein, CDR3 DNA. The D gene is left open where the match is weak. Clone size is stated in some rows and not others, as once, few, many or a class when expanded.

.	TRBV19	.	TRBJ1-5	CASKGPEGVQPQHF	TGTGCCAGTAAGGGGCCAGAAGGGGTACAGCCCCAGCATTTT
.	TRBV5-1	.	TRBJ2-5	CASRSGSSVVETQYF	TGCGCCAGCAGGTCTGGGTCTAGCGTTGTGGAGACCCAGTACTTC
.	TRBV5-8	few	TRBJ2-3	CASSLSLGTDTQYF	TGTGCCAGCAGCTTGTCCCTCGGCACAGATACGCAGTATTTT
TRBD2	TRBV5-1	.	TRBJ2-1	CASTTGGPPYNEQFF	TGCGCCAGCACAACGGGAGGGCCCCCTTACAATGAGCAGTTCTTC
.	TRBV29-1	.	TRBJ1-4	CSVSGGLKEKLFF	TGCAGCGTGAGCGGGGGGCTTAAGGAAAAACTGTTTTTT
.	TRBV7-2	.	TRBJ1-1	CASSLQGSLIQF	TGTGCCAGCAGCCTTCAGGGGTCCTTAATTCAATTT
.	TRBV3-1/TRBV3-2	.	TRBJ2-7	CASSSQWSEYEQYF	TGTGCCAGCAGCTCTCAGTGGTCTGAATACGAGCAGTACTTC
.	TRBV7-9	.	TRBJ1-5	CASSLGGNGQPQHF	TGTGCCAGCAGCTTAGGAGGGAACGGTCAGCCCCAGCATTTT
.	TRBV20-1	.	TRBJ2-5	CSASPADDQETQYF	TGCAGTGCTAGTCCAGCGGACGACCAAGAGACCCAGTACTTC
TRBD1	TRBV24-1	few	TRBJ1-5	CATSDSPGTGNQPQHF	TGTGCCACCAGTGATTCCCCAGGGACAGGGAATCAGCCCCAGCATTTT
.	TRBV21-1	.	TRBJ2-1	CASSTTSGGLEQFF	TGTGCCAGCAGCACCACTAGCGGGGGGCTTGAGCAGTTCTTC
TRBD1	TRBV28	.	TRBJ2-1	CASSLGDRYNEQFF	TGTGCCAGCAGTTTAGGGGACAGGTACAATGAGCAGTTCTTC
TRBD1	TRBV6-5	.	TRBJ2-7	CASSDLTGSEQYF	TGTGCCAGCAGCGACTTGACAGGGTCCGAGCAGTACTTC
TRBD1	TRBV5-1	.	TRBJ2-2	CASSFDRVGTGELFF	TGCGCCAGCAGCTTCGACAGGGTGGGCACCGGGGAGCTGTTTTTT
.	TRBV19	.	TRBJ1-1	CASSIPQGRMNTEAFF	TGTGCCAGTAGTATACCCCAGGGGCGGATGAACACTGAAGCTTTCTTT
.	TRBV5-1	.	TRBJ2-1	CASSLAADNAQFF	TGCGCCAGCAGCTTGGCCGCCGACAACGCACAGTTCTTC
TRBD2	TRBV4-2	.	TRBJ2-3	CASSQGAFSGDGTDTQYF	TGTGCCAGCAGCCAAGGGGCCTTCAGCGGGGATGGCACAGATACGCAGTATTTT
.	TRBV5-1	.	TRBJ2-3	CASSLALSPTDTQYF	TGCGCCAGCAGCTTGGCACTGAGCCCTACAGATACGCAGTATTTT
.	TRBV6-1	.	TRBJ2-1	CASSEQSGSYNEQFF	TGTGCCAGCAGTGAACAAAGCGGGTCCTACAATGAGCAGTTCTTC
TRBD1	TRBV6-1	.	TRBJ2-7	CASSEVAPGEGGGQPYEQYF	TGTGCCAGCAGCGAAGTTGCGCCAGGGGAAGGGGGCGGCCAGCCCTACGAGCAGTACTTC
.	TRBV3-1/TRBV3-2	.	TRBJ1-1	CASSQVSLRGTVEAFF	TGTGCCAGCAGCCAAGTCTCCCTCCGGGGGACCGTTGAAGCTTTCTTT
TRBD2	TRBV11-1	few	TRBJ2-7	CASRPDGRARQYF	TGTGCCAGCAGGCCAGACGGGAGGGCCAGGCAGTACTTC
.	TRBV7-3	.	TRBJ1-2	CASSLTPNYGYTF	TGTGCCAGCAGCTTGACACCTAACTATGGCTACACCTTC
TRBD1	TRBV6-6	few	TRBJ2-2	CASSPGQSRGMDTGELFF	TGTGCCAGCAGTCCTGGACAGTCCAGGGGGATGGACACCGGGGAGCTGTTTTTT
TRBD2	TRBV3-1/TRBV3-2	.	TRBJ2-5	CASSQVTAGGVQYF	TGTGCCAGCAGCCAAGTTACGGCGGGGGGGGTCCAGTACTTC
.	TRBV28	.	TRBJ2-7	CASSLWGREQYF	TGTGCCAGCAGTTTATGGGGGCGCGAGCAGTACTTC
.	TRBV11-3	.	TRBJ2-3	CASSFPLTGRGADTQYF	TGTGCCAGCAGCTTTCCCTTGACCGGGCGGGGTGCAGATACGCAGTATTTT
TRBD2	TRBV27	.	TRBJ2-7	CATMPSGRYEQYF	TGTGCCACCATGCCTAGCGGGAGGTACGAGCAGTACTTC